The 27 T cell receptor beta chains below all came from one sample that was sequenced in a study of OX40 agonist ivuxolimab in advanced cancers. Produced via immunoSEQ multiplex PCR; TCRdb's table is partial and in-frame only. Seen here are some 49,000 clones, about 82% observed once, and the top ten hold over 3.5%. This specimen consisted of CD4+ or CD8+ T cells sorted from blood, obtained in a trial of the OX40 agonist ivuxolimab. Every receptor here comes from an adult with an advanced solid tumor such as melanoma, head and neck, liver or kidney cancer.

The chain recombines TRBV7-6 with TRBJ2-5; D might be TRBD1 (6 bases). The V end was cut by 1 base, the J end by 2 bases, with 8 bases between. Germline lookup yields CDR1 SGHVS and CDR2 FNYEAQ. The length of the CDR3 is 14 residues. The CDR3 DNA is TGTGCCAGCAGCTTAGGTCAGGGGCAAGAGACCCAGTACTTC. Translated: CASSLGQGQETQYF.

This chain links TRBV7-3 with TRBJ2-6; TRBD1 aligns across 8 bases. V was pared by 5 bases and J by 3 bases, with 6 bases of the junction left unmatched. The germline V gene has CDR1 SGHTA and CDR2 FQGTGA. The CDR3 is 16 residues long. CDR3 amino acids: CASSGAGGRGANVLTF. In DNA form, the CDR3 reads TGTGCCAGCAGCGGTGCAGGGGGCCGTGGGGCCAACGTCCTGACTTTC.

This sequence joins TRBV7-2 and TRBJ2-3; 8 nucleotides agree with TRBD2. Trimming at V came to 3 bases and at J to 1 base, leaving 9 bases not matched to a gene. Germline V gives CDR1 SGHTA, CDR2 FQGNSA. This CDR3 is built from 17 residues. The CDR3 here is CASSFRRGAEGTDTQYF. Written as DNA, the CDR3 is TGTGCCAGCAGCTTTAGGCGGGGGGCCGAGGGCACAGATACGCAGTATTTT.

V gene TRBV9 combines with J gene TRBJ1-4, with 7 bases identical to TRBD1. The CDR3 spans 15 residues. CDR1 is SGDLS and CDR2 is YYNGEE in the germline V gene. Losses at the gene ends were 5 bases for V and 4 bases for J; bases not matched to a gene: 8. The DNA for the CDR3 is TGTGCCAGCAGTCTGGGGGACAGCCTTAATGAAAAACTGTTTTTT. Translating it yields CASSLGDSLNEKLFF.

V usage is TRBV4-2 and J usage is TRBJ1-4; perhaps TRBD1 as D (6 bases). CDR3 size: 12 residues. V was trimmed by 4 bases and J by 7 bases, leaving 7 bases between them. Per germline, CDR1 LGHNA and CDR2 YNFKEQ. The CDR3 loop is CASSLQGEKLFF. As DNA, the CDR3 is TGTGCCAGCAGCCTACAGGGTGAAAAACTGTTTTTT.

The gene calls are TRBV25-1 and TRBJ2-1; D uncertain. Per the germline V gene, CDR1 is MGHDK and CDR2 is SYGVNS. The CDR3 loop spans 11 amino acids. V was clipped by 3 bases and J by 9 bases, with 6 bases between them. The CDR3 region is CASSDDTEQFF. As DNA, the CDR3 is TGTGCCAGCAGTGACGACACTGAGCAGTTCTTC.

The chain links TRBV11-2 to TRBJ2-3; TRBD2 matches at 11 bases. This CDR3 has 16 residues. Germline CDR1 reads SGHAT; CDR2 reads FQNNGV. J lost 2 bases, V lost 5 bases, and 6 bases had no gene match. The CDR3 here is CASSPSSGGNTDTQYF. The CDR3 bases are TGTGCCAGCAGCCCCTCTAGCGGGGGGAACACAGATACGCAGTATTTT.

This sequence joins TRBV16 and TRBJ1-2; D is unclear. Trimming pared 0 bases from V and 5 bases from J, leaving 4 bases between. The germline V gene encodes CDR1 KGHSY and CDR2 FQNENV. The CDR3 consists of 12 residues. CDR3 in DNA: TGTGCCAGCAGCCAATCGCCGTATGGCTACACCTTC. Translation: CASSQSPYGYTF.

This chain uses TRBV7-3 with TRBJ2-1; weak D call: TRBD2 (5 bases). The ends were cut back, 5 bases at V and 0 bases at J, with 14 bases in the middle. The germline gives CDR1 SGHTA, CDR2 FQGTGA. The CDR3 extends over 16 amino acids. The CDR3 DNA reads TGTGCCAGCAGCCCGTCGGGATCCCTCTCCTACAATGAGCAGTTCTTC. Protein product: CASSPSGSLSYNEQFF.

The chain uses TRBV5-8 and TRBJ2-1; 8 nucleotides align to TRBD1. In germline, CDR1 is SGHTS, CDR2 YDEGEE. V lost 1 base to trimming and J lost 6 bases; unmatched junction nucleotides: 9. The CDR3 is 16 residues long. CDR3 loop: CASSLFGQGVGNEQFF. CDR3 nucleotide sequence: TGTGCCAGCAGCTTGTTTGGACAGGGAGTCGGCAATGAGCAGTTCTTC. The full variable domain, with the rest looked up from reference TRBV5-8 and TRBJ2-1, is EAGVTQSPTHLIKTRGQQATLRCSPISGHTSVYWYQQALGLGLQFLLWYDEGEERNRGNFPPRFSGRQFPNYSSELNVNALELEDSALYLCASSLFGQGVGNEQFFGPGTRLTVL.

The chain recombines TRBV29-1 with TRBJ2-5, with TRBD2 matching 11 bases. The ends lost 6 bases at V and 4 bases at J; junction bases unmatched: 4. This CDR3 region has 13 residues. The germline CDR1 and CDR2 sequences are SQVTM and ANQGSEA. Here the CDR3 DNA reads TGCAGCGTGGGACTAGCGGCGAGAGAGACCCAGTACTTC. Its protein is CSVGLAARETQYF.

The chain uses TRBV5-5 and TRBJ1-5; possibly TRBD1 for D (5 bases). CDR3 length: 15 residues. Germline CDR1 SGHKS, CDR2 YYEKEE (reference sequence). V dropped 0 bases and J dropped 6 bases, with 13 bases sitting between them. The CDR3 region has the DNA TGTGCCAGCAGCTTGGCCCCGGGGCAGAGTCAGCCCCAGCATTTT. It is translated as CASSLAPGQSQPQHF.

V usage is TRBV4-2 and J usage is TRBJ1-5, with 7 positions matching TRBD1. V lost 0 bases and J lost 1; bases outside the gene matches: 6. Germline V gives CDR1 LGHNA, CDR2 YNFKEQ. The CDR3 runs to 17 residues. The CDR3 nucleotides read TGTGCCAGCAGCCAAGATGTACAGGGGTGGAGCAATCAGCCCCAGCATTTT. Translating gives CASSQDVQGWSNQPQHF.

The rearrangement uses TRBV6-5 and TRBJ2-2; D is possibly TRBD1 or TRBD2 (5 bases each). Germline V gene data show CDR1 as MNHEY and CDR2 as SVGAGI. Deletions cut 2 bases from V and 4 bases from J, with 14 bases between. CDR3 size: 16 residues. The CDR3 nucleotides are TGTGCCAGCAGTTACAGGTCAGGGAGTGGCACCGGGGAGCTGTTTTTT. It is translated as CASSYRSGSGTGELFF.

This chain connects TRBV18 to TRBJ1-6; D is unclear. The V end lost 3 bases, the J end lost 7 bases, and 10 bases lay between the germline ends. The CDR3 is 14 residues long. CDR1 and CDR2 from the germline V gene are KGHSH and LQKENI. For the CDR3, the DNA is TGTGCCAGCTCACCCGACGGTGAGAATTCACCCCTCCACTTT. It specifies CASSPDGENSPLHF.

The genes are TRBV9 and TRBJ1-2, with D perhaps TRBD1 (5 bases). V shed 0 bases and J shed 2 bases, with 11 bases lying between them. The germline gives CDR1 SGDLS, CDR2 YYNGEE. This CDR3 is 15 amino acids long. The DNA of the CDR3 is TGTGCCAGCAGCGTAGATGTGGGGCAAAACTATGGCTACACCTTC. Translating gives CASSVDVGQNYGYTF.

The chain carries TRBV10-3 and TRBJ1-1; D gene uncertain. Germline V gene lookup returns CDR1 ENHRY and CDR2 SYGVKD. This CDR3 contains 14 residues. V lost 2 bases and J lost 0, with 7 bases in between. CDR3 sequence (DNA): TGTGCCATCAGTGAGGGACGGATGAACACTGAAGCTTTCTTT. It encodes CAISEGRMNTEAFF.

The CDR3 sequence: CASSYSRTGGLLPLHF. CDR3 DNA sequence: TGTGCCAGCAGTTACTCTCGGACAGGGGGCCTTTTACCCCTCCACTTT. The J gene is TRBJ1-6, the V gene TRBV6-5; 11 bases are shared with TRBD1. V lost 0 bases and J lost 12; bases outside the gene matches: 7. CDR1 is MNHEY, CDR2 SVGAGI, per germline. CDR3 length: 16 residues.

This sequence joins TRBV7-6 and TRBJ2-3, with D possibly being TRBD2 (6 bases). The V end lost 5 bases, the J end lost 5 bases, and 14 bases lay between the germline ends. Germline values: CDR1 SGHVS, CDR2 FNYEAQ. This CDR3 spans 14 amino acids. CDR3 amino acids: CASSRVQGGDTQYF. The CDR3 nucleotides read TGTGCCAGCAGCCGAGTCCAGGGAGGAGATACGCAGTATTTT.

The chain couples TRBV19 to TRBJ1-5; 7 bases map to TRBD1. Trimming cost V 5 bases and J 4 bases; bases outside gene matches: 8. CDR1 and CDR2 from the germline V gene are LNHDA and SQIVND (reference sequence). The CDR3 has 15 residues. The CDR3 region has the DNA TGTGCCAGTAGTTTCCGGACAGGACCTAATCAGCCCCAGCATTTT. Amino acid sequence: CASSFRTGPNQPQHF.

CDR3 DNA sequence: TGTGCCAGTAGTATAGATCCTTGGACAGCCACTGAAGCTTTCTTT. It is translated as CASSIDPWTATEAFF. This sequence joins TRBV19 and TRBJ1-1; D may be TRBD1 (6 bases). This CDR3 has 15 amino acids. Trimming pared 0 bases from V and 4 bases from J, leaving 12 bases between. Germline V gene lookup returns CDR1 LNHDA and CDR2 SQIVND (reference sequence).

This chain uses TRBV5-4 with TRBJ1-2, with unresolved D. The CDR3 is made up of 14 amino acids. Trimming left V 4 bases short and J 1 base short, with 11 bases between. Germline CDR1 SGHNT, CDR2 YYREEE (reference sequence). CDR3 protein: CASSQDFGNYGYTF. DNA of the CDR3: TGTGCCAGCAGCCAAGACTTTGGTAACTATGGCTACACCTTC.

The rearrangement links TRBV5-1 to TRBJ2-5; 7 nucleotides match TRBD1. V was clipped by 6 bases and J by 1 base; unmatched bases: 6. Germline-derived CDR1 and CDR2 are SGHRS and YFSETQ. This CDR3 region has 14 residues. This chain's CDR3 is CASTQGDRQETQYF. The CDR3 nucleotides are TGCGCCAGCACTCAGGGGGACCGCCAAGAGACCCAGTACTTC.

The V gene is TRBV7-6, the J gene TRBJ1-5; D ambiguous. The CDR3 spans 15 residues. The ends were cut back, 5 bases at V and 0 bases at J, with 11 bases in the middle. CDR1 and CDR2 (germline): SGHVS, FNYEAQ. The CDR3 DNA is TGTGCCAGCAGCAAGGGAGGGTATAGCAATCAGCCCCAGCATTTT. Its protein is CASSKGGYSNQPQHF.

This clone was observed a handful of times. The chain combines TRBV5-5 with TRBJ1-5, with D unresolved. The germline V and J ends were trimmed by 4 bases and 0 bases, with 8 bases remaining between them. The CDR3 extends over 14 amino acids. Germline values: CDR1 SGHKS, CDR2 YYEKEE (reference sequence). The DNA for the CDR3 is TGTGCCAGCAGCCACGGCTATAGCAATCAGCCCCAGCATTTT. Encoded protein: CASSHGYSNQPQHF.

V gene TRBV11-3 combines with J gene TRBJ1-2; D call uncertain. CDR1 and CDR2 from the germline V gene are SGHNT and YENEEA. Trimming took 0 bases from V and 8 from J, leaving 13 bases between them. This CDR3 contains 14 residues. The chain's CDR3 is CASSLEDWAGGYTF. The CDR3 DNA sequence: TGTGCCAGCAGCTTAGAGGATTGGGCGGGCGGCTACACCTTC.

This clone was counted once. The V call is TRBV11-3, the J call TRBJ1-1; D may be TRBD1 (5 bases). The CDR3 spans 14 residues. Trimming removed 6 bases from V and 5 bases from J, with 16 bases in between. CDR1 is SGHNT, CDR2 YENEEA, per germline. Written as DNA, the CDR3 is TGTGCCAGCAGGGGGGAGGGAGAAAGGACTGAAGCTTTCTTT. Translated: CASRGEGERTEAFF.